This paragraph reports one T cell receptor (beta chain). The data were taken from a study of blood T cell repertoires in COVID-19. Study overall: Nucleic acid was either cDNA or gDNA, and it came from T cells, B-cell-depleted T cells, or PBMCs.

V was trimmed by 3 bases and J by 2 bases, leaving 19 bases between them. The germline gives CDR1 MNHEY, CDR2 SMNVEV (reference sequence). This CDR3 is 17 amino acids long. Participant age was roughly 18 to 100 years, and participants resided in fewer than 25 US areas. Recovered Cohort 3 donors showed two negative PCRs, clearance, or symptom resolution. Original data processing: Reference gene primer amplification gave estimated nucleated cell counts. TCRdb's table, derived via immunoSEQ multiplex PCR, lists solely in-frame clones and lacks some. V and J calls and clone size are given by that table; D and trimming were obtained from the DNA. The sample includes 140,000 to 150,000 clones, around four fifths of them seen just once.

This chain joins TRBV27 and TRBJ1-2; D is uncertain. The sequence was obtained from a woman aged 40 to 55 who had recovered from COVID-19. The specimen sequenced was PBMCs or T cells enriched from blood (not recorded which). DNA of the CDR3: TGTGCCAGCAGTTTCCCCGGGGTTGAGACCCGAAACTATGGCTACACCTTC. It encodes CASSFPGVETRNYGYTF.